This TCR beta chain was sequenced for a study of cytomegalovirus exposure and HLA in healthy donors. PCR amplification relied on 60 Vbeta primers (plus 13 Jbeta primers). TCRdb keeps only in-frame clones here, not all; method: immunoSEQ multiplex PCR. The profile shows over 150,000 clones, 77% of them singletons. The V gene's germline CDR1 is SGHDT and CDR2 YYEEEE. This CDR3 has 14 amino acids. V was cut by 4 bases and J by 3 bases, with 11 bases left in between. For this clone: Its matching antigen is unknown.

Findings of the study overall: Accounts indicate the classifier identified cytomegalovirus status with strong specificity and sensitivity.

The chain links TRBV5-6 to TRBJ2-4; no reliable D call. The origin of this receptor is a male donor in good health and CMV-seropositive. Input material: PBMCs. The chain's CDR3 is CASSPSILKNIQYF. CDR3 sequence (DNA): TGTGCCAGCAGCCCCAGTATCCTCAAAAACATTCAGTACTTC.